A selection of T cell receptor beta chains follows, all from one sample in a study of neurological immune-mediated disorders. MiXCR was run by TCRdb on the 5' RACE reads, yielding one entry per CDR3 protein. The table records tens of thousands of distinct CDR3 sequences, roughly 3.6% of them present only once. The sequenced sample consisted of PBMCs. The receptors shown here come from a man aged 30 to 45 with multiple sclerosis. The conserved cysteine and the conserved F or W are not part of the CDR3 here. Size is stated as once, few, many, or a class for an expanded clone.

many,TRBV6-5,TRBJ1-6,ASSYLQGSSPLH
many,TRBV7-2,TRBJ2-5,ASSFQRETQY
many,TRBV5-1,TRBJ2-1,ASSLNTATYYNEQF
many,TRBV27,TRBJ1-1,ASSRGRRTMNTEAF
many,TRBV20-1,TRBJ1-1,SARDTGDTEAF
many,TRBV9,TRBJ2-2,ASSEEDIYTGELF
many,TRBV2,TRBJ1-5,ASSYRGRYQPQH
many,TRBV5-1,TRBJ2-3,ASSTTGGSDTQY
many,TRBV20-1,TRBJ2-2,SAEGYLNTGELF
many,TRBV27,TRBJ1-2,ASSPYQGITGGYT
many,TRBV5-5,TRBJ1-6,ASSFFAAARTSSPLN
many,TRBV20-1,TRBJ2-7,SARTGESYEQY
many,TRBV6-6,TRBJ1-1,ASSYSTEGTEAF
many,TRBV20-1,TRBJ2-7,SARDLYEQY
many,TRBV3-1,TRBJ2-7,ASGTPGYEQY
many,TRBV12-3/TRBV12-4,TRBJ2-1,ASSFGSNEQF
few,TRBV18,TRBJ1-4,ASSPNGGGAAEKLF
few,TRBV7-2,TRBJ2-5,ASRRGFMQETQY
many,TRBV5-6,TRBJ2-5,ASSLMGPTSEETQY
many,TRBV18,TRBJ2-7,ASSQTGTGAYEQY
many,TRBV4-1,TRBJ1-1,ASSQDGGTEAF
many,TRBV4-2,TRBJ2-6,ASSLGGRAGANVLT
many,TRBV5-1,TRBJ2-3,ASSLPPWTSGGATSTDTQY
few,TRBV11-2,TRBJ2-7,ASSSGTSYEQY
many,TRBV5-6,TRBJ2-4,ASSLSDIQY
many,TRBV7-9,TRBJ1-1,ASSLGIQGVPEAF
few,TRBV4-1,TRBJ2-7,ASSHASGYEQY
many,TRBV5-6,TRBJ1-1,ASSRLQDRENTEAF
many,TRBV7-2,TRBJ1-1,ASSLFGAKGTEAF
many,TRBV18,TRBJ2-1,ASSPSGDEQF
many,TRBV12-3/TRBV12-4,TRBJ2-2,ASSGTFRTGELF
many,TRBV6-5,TRBJ2-7,ASSSPYNEQY
few,TRBV7-9,TRBJ2-7,ASRDWGEQY
many,TRBV15,TRBJ1-5,ATSRPSRGGNQPQH